This paragraph covers one T cell receptor (beta chain) sequence. The sample originates from a study of blood T cell repertoires in COVID-19. Background on the study: Acute-phase and convalescent COVID-19 samples originated in the United States, Italy and Spain. The cDNA or gDNA used as material had been derived from T cells, B-cell-depleted T cells, or PBMCs.

The CDR3 consists of 15 residues. V trimming: 4 bases; J trimming: 5 bases; junction bases outside the gene matches: 8. Looked up from germline, CDR1 is LNHNV and CDR2 is YYDKDF (reference sequence). Under the authors' procedure: The assay estimated nucleated cells by amplifying reference gene primers. The assay was immunoSEQ multiplex PCR, and TCRdb's table has in-frame clones only and misses some. Clonal size and the V and J genes are those of that table, whereas D and trimming came from the DNA. The sample includes 300,000 to 400,000 clones, 70% to 90% of them seen just once. The receptor was derived from a woman aged 60 to 75 with COVID-19, enrolled during active disease. V and J are TRBV15 and TRBJ2-5; 9 bases fit TRBD2. The sample consisted of peripheral blood. The CDR3 region has the DNA TGTGCCACCAGCATCGGCGGGGGGGCATGGGAGACCCAGTACTTC. Translated: CATSIGGGAWETQYF. The whole variable domain, filled in from reference TRBV15 and TRBJ2-5, reads DAMVIQNPRYQVTQFGKPVTLSCSQTLNHNVMYWYQQKSSQAPKLLFHYYDKDFNNEADTPDNFQSRRPNTSFCFLDIRSPGLGDTAMYLCATSIGGGAWETQYFGPGTRLLVL.